Below are 2 T cell receptor beta chains sequenced from a single sample in a study of T cell repertoires in cytomegalovirus infection (dated by TCRdb to about 2019). Antigen specificity for these receptors is unknown. The intended sense of this specimen's treatment or condition label: in vitro stimulation with specific CMV peptide epitopes to enrich CMV-specific T cells. Sequencer: Illumina HiSeq 1500. TCRdb took the public reads, trimmed them with fastp at Q25, ran MiXCR for clone calling and kept in-frame beta chains. Rows with a matching CDR3 protein are joined into one entry that keeps the most common DNA and genes. The sample table records about 110,000 distinct CDR3 sequences; roughly 39% of these occur just once. The ten top clones hold around 74% of the sample. This material consisted of CD8+ T cells from cultured PBMCs, taken from culture after CMV antigen stimulation. The receptors stem from a human donor in good health (CMV status not recorded). Some clones in this sample may be carry-over from other donors' samples.

The rearrangement uses TRBV2 and TRBJ2-7, with 9 bases matching TRBD2. CDR1 is SNHLY, CDR2 FYNNEI, per germline. The V segment lost 8 bases and the J segment 7 bases; nucleotides outside the gene matches: 9. There are 13 residues in the CDR3. The CDR3 DNA reads TGTGCCAGCGGGGGACTAGCTTCGAGGGAGCAGTACTTC. Its protein is CASGGLASREQYF. Supplemented by reference TRBV2 and TRBJ2-7, the full variable domain reads EPEVTQTPSHQVTQMGQEVILRCVPISNHLYFYWYRQILGQKVEFLVSFYNNEISEKSEIFDDQFSVERPDGSNFTLKIRSTKLEDSAMYFCASGGLASREQYFGPGTRLTVT.

This clonotype was recorded a few times. The chain couples TRBV6-2 or TRBV6-3 to TRBJ2-1; D possibly corresponds to TRBD2 (6 bases). The V gene lost 6 bases and the J gene lost 7 bases, with 19 bases spanning the gap. This CDR3 is 15 amino acids long. Germline V gene sequence: CDR1 MNHEY, CDR2 SVGEGT. The CDR3 protein is CASRPRLVAGNEQFF. The CDR3 DNA reads TGTGCCAGCAGACCTAGACTAGTAGCAGGTAATGAGCAGTTCTTC.